The 19 T cell receptor beta chains below come from one sample, sequenced in a study of radiotherapy plus CTLA-4 blockade in lung cancer (dated by TCRdb to the late 2010s). The library came from the immunoSEQ multiplex PCR assay. TCRdb re-hosts the immuneACCESS table, in-frame sequences only. Its copies lack some clones; in the studies checked, an unresolved V gene accounts for under half of them, and the cause for the rest is not known. In all, the sample holds around 77,000 clones, and 70% to 80% of those were seen once. Clones ranked in the top ten supply 9.9% of the sample. Specimen: peripheral blood, collected from a patient treated with radiotherapy plus ipilimumab. These receptors all come from a human donor with non-small cell lung cancer whose response to radiotherapy plus ipilimumab could not be evaluated.

V usage is TRBV5-1 and J usage is TRBJ2-7, with TRBD1 matching 11 bases. The germline gives CDR1 SGHRS, CDR2 YFSETQ. The trim removed 2 bases at V and 2 bases at J, leaving 6 bases unmatched. The CDR3 length is 16 residues. The CDR3 nucleotides read TGCGCCAGCAGCTTAAACCCGGGACAGGGGGCCTACGAGCAGTACTTC. This translates into CASSLNPGQGAYEQYF. The variable domain in full, completed from reference TRBV5-1 and TRBJ2-7, reads KAGVTQTPRYLIKTRGQQVTLSCSPISGHRSVSWYQQTPGQGLQFLFEYFSETQRNKGNFPGRFSGRQFSNSRSEMNVSTLELGDSALYLCASSLNPGQGAYEQYFGPGTRLTVT.

The chain has TRBV10-2 and TRBJ2-3; D is ambiguous. CDR1 and CDR2 (germline): WSHSY, SAAADI. Trimming cost V 3 bases and J 4 bases, with 8 bases left between them. This CDR3 comprises 13 residues. The CDR3 DNA follows: TGCGCCAGCAGTGAATCTACCTCAGATACGCAGTATTTT. Translation: CASSESTSDTQYF.

This clone has just a few counts. The CDR3 region is CASSVSSNQPQHF. The CDR3 DNA sequence: TGTGCCAGCAGCGTCAGTAGCAATCAGCCCCAGCATTTT. The genes are TRBV7-3 and TRBJ1-5; D call uncertain. The V gene's germline CDR1 is SGHTA and CDR2 FQGTGA. The CDR3 loop spans 13 amino acids. The V end was cut by 5 bases, the J end by 0 bases, with 5 bases between.

This clone has more than one count but fewer than ten. This rearrangement joins TRBV5-1 to TRBJ2-5; unclear D gene. The CDR3 is 12 residues long. Germline assignment: CDR1 SGHRS and CDR2 YFSETQ. Trimming pared 1 base from V and 5 bases from J, leaving 6 bases between. CDR3 loop: CASSLFSETQYF. The CDR3 DNA reads as TGCGCCAGCAGCTTGTTTTCGGAGACCCAGTACTTC.

J is TRBJ2-7 and V is TRBV18; TRBD1 aligns across 12 bases. This CDR3 contains 14 residues. Trimming at V came to 5 bases and at J to 7 bases, leaving 6 bases not matched to a gene. The germline V gene encodes CDR1 KGHSH and CDR2 LQKENI. Written as DNA, the CDR3 is TGTGCCAGCTCATCCGGGACAGGGGGCGAGGAGCAGTACTTC. Protein: CASSSGTGGEEQYF.

V usage is TRBV6-1 and J usage is TRBJ1-5; TRBD1 might be the D (5 bases). In germline, CDR1 is MNHNS, CDR2 SASEGT. The CDR3 consists of 14 residues. Trimming left V 2 bases short and J 2 bases short, with 7 bases between. CDR3 in amino acids: CASSEQGGNQPQHF. CDR3 in DNA: TGTGCCAGCAGTGAACAGGGCGGCAATCAGCCCCAGCATTTT.

The chain carries TRBV2 and TRBJ2-7; D is undetermined. Germline V lookup: CDR1 SNHLY, CDR2 FYNNEI. This CDR3 has 15 residues. With 2 bases removed from V and 2 bases from J, the gap between germline ends came to 13 bases. In DNA, the CDR3 is TGTGCCAGCAGTGAAAGCGAGACGGTACCCTACGAGCAGTACTTC. Protein: CASSESETVPYEQYF.

This chain joins TRBV19 and TRBJ2-7, with 13 bases identical to TRBD2. This CDR3 region has 14 residues. The J segment lost 3 bases and the V segment lost 9 bases, leaving 5 bases of the junction unmatched. Germline V CDR1 and CDR2: LNHDA, SQIVND (reference sequence). As DNA, the CDR3 is TGTGCCAGCTCAGGACTAGCGGGGGACTACGAGCAGTACTTC. It is translated as CASSGLAGDYEQYF. Full variable domain (remainder filled in from reference TRBV19 and TRBJ2-7): DGGITQSPKYLFRKEGQNVTLSCEQNLNHDAMYWYRQDPGQGLRLIYYSQIVNDFQKGDIAEGYSVSREKKESFPLTVTSAQKNPTAFYLCASSGLAGDYEQYFGPGTRLTVT.

J is TRBJ1-3 and V is TRBV30; 7 nucleotides agree with TRBD1. V shed 4 bases and J 4 bases; nucleotides not matched to a gene: 7. The germline V gene has CDR1 GTSNPN and CDR2 SVGIG (reference sequence). The CDR3 contains 14 residues. CDR3 protein: CAWKFTGAGNTIYF. The DNA for the CDR3 is TGTGCCTGGAAATTTACAGGGGCCGGAAACACCATATATTTT. The whole variable domain, filled in from reference TRBV30 and TRBJ1-3, reads SQTIHQWPATLVQPVGSPLSLECTVEGTSNPNLYWYRQAAGRGLQLLFYSVGIGQISSEVPQNLSASRPQDRQFILSSKKLLLSDSGFYLCAWKFTGAGNTIYFGEGSWLTVV.

The chain joins TRBV6-1 to TRBJ2-3; weak D call: TRBD2 (6 bases). The CDR3 loop spans 14 amino acids. V shed 1 base and J shed 6 bases, with 11 bases lying between them. Germline lookup yields CDR1 MNHNS and CDR2 SASEGT. The CDR3: CASSEGSGFDTQYF. The CDR3 nucleotides are TGTGCCAGCAGTGAAGGTAGCGGATTCGATACGCAGTATTTT.

In its sample, this clone was seen a few times. The V call is TRBV7-6, the J call TRBJ1-2, with a weak D call TRBD1 (6 bases). CDR1 and CDR2 (germline): SGHVS, FNYEAQ. This CDR3 comprises 17 residues. Trimming took 1 base from V and 8 from J, leaving 23 bases between them. CDR3 nucleotide sequence: TGTGCCAGCAGCTTAGAAGGGGGGGCGCAGAGGTTGCGGGGCTACACCTTC. As protein: CASSLEGGAQRLRGYTF.

This clone turned up a few times. The J gene is TRBJ2-2, the V gene TRBV9; no definite D call. CDR3 length: 14 residues. Trimming shortened V by 0 bases and J by 2 bases, and 5 bases separated the two germline ends. Germline-derived CDR1 and CDR2 are SGDLS and YYNGEE. The CDR3 DNA reads TGTGCCAGCAGCGTAGAAATAAACACCGGGGAGCTGTTTTTT. Residues: CASSVEINTGELFF.

This chain links TRBV7-6 with TRBJ2-1; a weak D match, TRBD2 (5 bases). V was pared by 5 bases and J by 7 bases, with 18 bases between. CDR1 and CDR2 (germline): SGHVS, FNYEAQ. The CDR3 runs to 15 residues. CDR3 amino acids: CASSAPLQSGNEQFF. The CDR3 DNA is TGTGCCAGCAGCGCCCCACTACAATCGGGGAATGAGCAGTTCTTC.

V usage is TRBV30 and J usage is TRBJ2-2; TRBD1 matches at 12 bases. The germline V gene has CDR1 GTSNPN and CDR2 SVGIG (reference sequence). The CDR3 has 14 amino acids. V lost 5 bases, J lost 6 bases, and 4 bases stayed unmatched. CDR3 in DNA: TGTGCCTGGTGGGGACAGGGGGCCTCCGGGGAGCTGTTTTTT. This gives the protein CAWWGQGASGELFF.

V and J are TRBV19 and TRBJ1-2; 7 bases line up with TRBD1. The CDR3 extends over 14 amino acids. Trimming cost V 5 bases and J 2 bases; bases outside gene matches: 5. The germline CDR1 and CDR2 sequences are LNHDA and SQIVND (reference sequence). The CDR3 region has the DNA TGTGCCAGTAGTCTCGGACAGGCCAACTATGGCTACACCTTC. This encodes CASSLGQANYGYTF.

The genes are TRBV6-5 and TRBJ2-7; D is uncertain. From germline, CDR1 is MNHEY and CDR2 SVGAGI. There are 15 residues in the CDR3. V lost 0 bases and J lost 4, with 13 bases in between. The CDR3 DNA is TGTGCCAGCAGTTACTCGATATCTCCGGGTTACGAGCAGTACTTC. Its translation is CASSYSISPGYEQYF.

This clone turned up a few times. CDR3 in DNA: TGCGCCAGCAGCTTTAACAGGGGAGACACTGAAGCTTTCTTT. Protein product: CASSFNRGDTEAFF. The chain uses TRBV5-1 and TRBJ1-1; 7 bases are shared with TRBD1. In germline, CDR1 is SGHRS, CDR2 YFSETQ. V lost 2 bases and J lost 3; bases outside the gene matches: 4. The CDR3 length is 14 residues.

The gene calls are TRBV9 and TRBJ2-4; 8 bases map to TRBD2. Germline V gene lookup returns CDR1 SGDLS and CDR2 YYNGEE. The CDR3 is 15 residues long. Trimming cost V 1 base and J 5 bases; bases outside gene matches: 5. The CDR3 DNA is TGTGCCAGCAGCGTATCCGGGGGGGACGAAAACATTCAGTACTTC. It encodes CASSVSGGDENIQYF. The variable domain in full, with the rest retrieved from reference TRBV9 and TRBJ2-4, is DSGVTQTPKHLITATGQRVTLRCSPRSGDLSVYWYQQSLDQGLQFLIQYYNGEERAKGNILERFSAQQFPDLHSELNLSSLELGDSALYFCASSVSGGDENIQYFGAGTRLSVL.

V and J are TRBV29-1 and TRBJ2-1; 8 positions agree with TRBD2. In germline, CDR1 is SQVTM, CDR2 ANQGSEA. The CDR3 runs to 14 residues. The V segment lost 3 bases and the J segment 5 bases; nucleotides outside the gene matches: 6. This CDR3 is CSVEAGGAHNEQFF. The CDR3 DNA reads as TGCAGCGTTGAGGCGGGGGGCGCCCACAATGAGCAGTTCTTC.